This T cell receptor beta chain originates from a study of CD4 T cells in relation to SARS-CoV-2 and coronaviruses. The wider study: Crossreactive spike epitopes shared across donors were mapped to their HLA restriction. Study observations and caveats: Samples before the pandemic and after infection were not matched within any donor.

The unexposed donors gave CD4+ T cells in about 2010-2019, prior to COVID-19. The cells were cultured for around ten days before CD4+ T cells were isolated. The germline gives CDR1 MDHEN, CDR2 SYDVKM. J was trimmed by 2 bases and V by 2 bases; bases with no gene match: 7. The CDR3 spans 16 residues. Regarding this clone: Its antigen is currently unknown.

Generated by immunoSEQ multiplex PCR, the TCRdb table keeps only in-frame clones and is missing some. This table holds roughly 30,000 clones, more than 75% found once. This TCR derives from a human donor in good health. The specimen was CD4+ T cells from PBMCs, cultured in vitro. The chain combines TRBV28 with TRBJ2-5, with TRBD1 matching 8 bases. The CDR3 spells CASSLGTGIAQETQYF. As DNA, the CDR3 is TGTGCCAGCAGTTTAGGGACAGGCATTGCACAAGAGACCCAGTACTTC.